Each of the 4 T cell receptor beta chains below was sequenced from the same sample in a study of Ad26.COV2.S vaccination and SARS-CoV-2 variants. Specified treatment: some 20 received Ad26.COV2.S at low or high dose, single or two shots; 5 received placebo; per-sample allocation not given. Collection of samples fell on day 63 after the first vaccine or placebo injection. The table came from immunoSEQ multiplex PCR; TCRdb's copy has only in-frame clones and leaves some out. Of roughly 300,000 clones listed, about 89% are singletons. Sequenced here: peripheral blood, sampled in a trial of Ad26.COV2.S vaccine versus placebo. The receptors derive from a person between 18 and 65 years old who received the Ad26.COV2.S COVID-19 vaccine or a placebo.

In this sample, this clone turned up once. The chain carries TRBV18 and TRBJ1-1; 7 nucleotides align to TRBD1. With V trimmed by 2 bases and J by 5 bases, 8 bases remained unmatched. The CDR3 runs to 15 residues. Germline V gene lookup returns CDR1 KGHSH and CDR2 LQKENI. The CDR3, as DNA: TGTGCCAGCTCACCAGTAGCAGGGGGAGAGACTGAAGCTTTCTTT. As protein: CASSPVAGGETEAFF.

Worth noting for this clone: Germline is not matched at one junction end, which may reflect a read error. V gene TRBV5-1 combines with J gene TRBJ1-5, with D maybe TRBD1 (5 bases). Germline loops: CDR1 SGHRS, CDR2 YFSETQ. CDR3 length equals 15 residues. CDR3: CASSLGQGRNQPQHF. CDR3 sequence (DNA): TGCGCCAGCAGTTTGGGTCAGGGTCGCAATCAGCCCCAGCATTTT.

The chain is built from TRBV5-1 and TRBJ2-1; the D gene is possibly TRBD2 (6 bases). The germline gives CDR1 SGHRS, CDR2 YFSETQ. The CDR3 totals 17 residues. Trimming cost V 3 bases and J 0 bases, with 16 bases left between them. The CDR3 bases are TGCGCCAGCAGCTCGGGACTCCTTAGGAGCTCCTACAATGAGCAGTTCTTC. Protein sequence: CASSSGLLRSSYNEQFF.

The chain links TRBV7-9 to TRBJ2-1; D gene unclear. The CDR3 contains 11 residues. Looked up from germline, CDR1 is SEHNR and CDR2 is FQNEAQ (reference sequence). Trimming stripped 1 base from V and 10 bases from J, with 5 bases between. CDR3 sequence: CASSLVTEQFF. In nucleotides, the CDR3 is TGTGCCAGCAGCTTAGTAACAGAGCAGTTCTTC. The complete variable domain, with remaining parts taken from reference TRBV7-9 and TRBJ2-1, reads DTGVSQNPRHKITKRGQNVTFRCDPISEHNRLYWYRQTLGQGPEFLTYFQNEAQLEKSRLLSDRFSAERPKGSFSTLEIQRTEQGDSAMYLCASSLVTEQFFGPGTRLTVL.